This entry lists 32 T cell receptor beta chains sequenced from one sample in a study of cytomegalovirus exposure and HLA in healthy donors. Primers: 60 Vbeta forward and 13 Jbeta reverse. TCRdb's table, derived via immunoSEQ multiplex PCR, lists solely in-frame clones and lacks some. The sample lists around 190,000 clones, less than 85% seen once, with 4% to 5% in the top ten. The sequenced sample was PBMCs. The receptor source for this set is a man younger than 45 in good health and CMV-seropositive.

This chain connects TRBV11-2 to TRBJ2-2; 9 bases line up with TRBD2. V gave up 4 bases and J gave up 5 bases; unmatched junction bases: 11. Germline V gene sequence: CDR1 SGHAT, CDR2 FQNNGV. The CDR3 contains 17 residues. CDR3 DNA: TGTGCCAGCAGCTCGACAGAGCGGGGGGCAGGGACCGGGGAGCTGTTTTTT. It codes for CASSSTERGAGTGELFF.

The V call is TRBV9, the J call TRBJ2-7, with D perhaps matching TRBD2 (6 bases). The CDR3 consists of 15 residues. Germline V gene data show CDR1 as SGDLS and CDR2 as YYNGEE. Trimming took off 2 bases at V and 1 base at J, with 13 bases between the two ends. CDR3 coding DNA: TGTGCCAGCAGCGTTAGCGGAGCCCCATCCTACGAGCAGTACTTC. Translating it yields CASSVSGAPSYEQYF.

The chain combines TRBV11-2 with TRBJ1-2, with D perhaps matching TRBD1 (5 bases). Germline V CDR1 and CDR2: SGHAT, FQNNGV. Trimming left V 6 bases short and J 7 bases short, with 12 bases between. The CDR3 length is 12 residues. Here the CDR3 DNA reads TGTGCCAGCAGTTTTGGGGGGGTTGGCTACACCTTC. Protein: CASSFGGVGYTF.

V gene TRBV7-3 combines with J gene TRBJ2-3; 15 nucleotides match TRBD2. Losses at the gene ends were 1 base for V and 3 bases for J; bases not matched to a gene: 2. Per germline, CDR1 SGHTA and CDR2 FQGTGA. This CDR3 region has 17 residues. The CDR3 sequence is CASSLRTSGGATDTQYF. DNA of the CDR3: TGTGCCAGCAGCTTAAGGACTAGCGGGGGGGCAACAGATACGCAGTATTTT.

This chain uses TRBV19 with TRBJ1-1; a weak D match, TRBD1 (5 bases). CDR1 is LNHDA, CDR2 SQIVND, per germline (reference sequence). This CDR3 comprises 15 residues. The V gene lost 6 bases and the J gene lost 4 bases, with 18 bases spanning the gap. The CDR3 bases are TGTGCCAGTAGCCCAGATGATAGGGGCTTCACTGAAGCTTTCTTT. It is translated as CASSPDDRGFTEAFF.

The chain has TRBV19 and TRBJ2-3, with 12 nucleotides matching TRBD2. CDR3 length: 17 residues. Germline lookup yields CDR1 LNHDA and CDR2 SQIVND (reference sequence). The V segment lost 2 bases and the J segment 6 bases; nucleotides outside the gene matches: 9. The CDR3 bases are TGTGCCAGTAGTATAAGTCTAGCGGGGGGGTATCTGGATACGCAGTATTTT. This encodes CASSISLAGGYLDTQYF.

The chain recombines TRBV29-1 with TRBJ2-5, with D possibly TRBD1 on 6 matching bases. This CDR3 contains 13 residues. Trimming removed 6 bases at V and 1 base at J, with 12 bases between. Germline V gene lookup returns CDR1 SQVTM and CDR2 ANQGSEA. This chain's CDR3 is CSVIGQFQETQYF. DNA of the CDR3: TGCAGCGTGATCGGACAGTTCCAAGAGACCCAGTACTTC.

The genes are TRBV7-3 and TRBJ2-3, with a tentative D call TRBD2 (5 bases). V was cut by 5 bases and J by 5 bases, with 14 bases left in between. Germline CDR1 SGHTA, CDR2 FQGTGA. The CDR3 sequence is 14 residues long. The CDR3 is CASSPWGEVDTQYF. CDR3 nucleotides: TGTGCCAGCAGCCCCTGGGGAGAGGTAGATACGCAGTATTTT.

CDR3: CASSFRGDGETQYF. The CDR3 DNA sequence: TGTGCCAGCAGTTTTCGTGGAGATGGTGAGACCCAGTACTTC. The rearrangement uses TRBV27 and TRBJ2-5; D is ambiguous. The V end was cut by 3 bases, the J end by 5 bases, with 13 bases between. This CDR3 has 14 residues. Germline V CDR1 and CDR2: MNHEY, SMNVEV (reference sequence).

This sequence joins TRBV30 and TRBJ2-7, with 7 bases lining up with TRBD1. The V gene end was trimmed by 1 base and the J gene end by 7 bases; junction bases not matched to a gene: 10. CDR3 length equals 14 residues. Germline V gene lookup returns CDR1 GTSNPN and CDR2 SVGIG (reference sequence). Written as DNA, the CDR3 is TGTGCCTGGAGTGCAGGACAGGCTTTCTTGGAGCAGTACTTC. Amino acids: CAWSAGQAFLEQYF.

J is TRBJ2-1 and V is TRBV14; TRBD1 matches at 7 bases. Germline trimming cut 6 bases from V and 0 bases from J; bases unmatched to any gene: 8. Germline lookup yields CDR1 SGHDN and CDR2 FVKESK. The CDR3 contains 16 residues. The CDR3 nucleotides read TGTGCCAGCAGACGAACAGGGGTCAGCTCCTACAATGAGCAGTTCTTC. This codes for CASRRTGVSSYNEQFF.

The V call is TRBV11-2, the J call TRBJ1-1; 7 bases match TRBD1. From germline, CDR1 is SGHAT and CDR2 FQNNGV. This CDR3 contains 14 residues. The ends lost 4 bases at V and 1 base at J; junction bases unmatched: 3. The CDR3 reads CASSYGQANTEAFF. CDR3 coding DNA: TGTGCCAGCAGCTACGGACAGGCGAACACTGAAGCTTTCTTT.

This chain uses TRBV27 with TRBJ1-5; D remains unclear. The CDR3 contains 17 residues. Germline V gene data show CDR1 as MNHEY and CDR2 as SMNVEV (reference sequence). V lost 6 bases to trimming and J lost 4 bases, with 22 bases between them. The DNA for the CDR3 is TGTGCCAGCAGACCCCCCCGCAGGCAGGTATGGAATCAGCCCCAGCATTTT. Its protein product is CASRPPRRQVWNQPQHF.

This rearrangement joins TRBV28 to TRBJ1-2; TRBD1 agrees at 7 bases. J was trimmed by 4 bases and V by 5 bases; bases with no gene match: 7. The CDR3 sequence is 14 residues long. Germline V gives CDR1 MDHEN, CDR2 SYDVKM. This CDR3 reads CASSTGVRVYGYTF. DNA of the CDR3: TGTGCCAGCAGTACAGGGGTACGGGTCTATGGCTACACCTTC.

V usage is TRBV7-2 and J usage is TRBJ1-2; D is unclear. This CDR3 spans 13 amino acids. The germline V gene has CDR1 SGHTA and CDR2 FQGNSA. The V and J ends lost 5 bases and 2 bases respectively, with 9 bases between them. The CDR3 spells CASSPEANYGYTF. CDR3 in DNA: TGTGCCAGCAGCCCCGAGGCAAACTATGGCTACACCTTC.

The rearrangement links TRBV25-1 to TRBJ2-7; 8 positions match TRBD2. The V and J ends lost 7 bases and 4 bases, in that order; junction bases with no gene match: 9. CDR3 length: 14 residues. Germline V gene data show CDR1 as MGHDK and CDR2 as SYGVNS. CDR3 protein: CASTGGVAGYEQYF. CDR3 nucleotide sequence: TGTGCCAGCACCGGAGGGGTAGCGGGGTACGAGCAGTACTTC.

This chain links TRBV7-9 with TRBJ2-5, with D perhaps TRBD2 (6 bases). This CDR3 region has 14 residues. The germline V gene has CDR1 SEHNR and CDR2 FQNEAQ (reference sequence). Between the trimmed V and J ends, which lost 2 bases and 3 bases, there was a span of 10 bases. CDR3 nucleotides: TGTGCCAGCAGCTTAAGTAGCGGAAAAGAGACCCAGTACTTC. Its translation: CASSLSSGKETQYF.

The chain carries TRBV11-2 and TRBJ2-1, with TRBD2 matching over 11 bases. In germline, CDR1 is SGHAT, CDR2 FQNNGV. The V segment lost 0 bases and the J segment 7 bases; nucleotides outside the gene matches: 8. The CDR3 totals 17 residues. CDR3 amino acids: CASSLDRLASGRNEQFF. The CDR3 DNA reads as TGTGCCAGCAGCTTAGATCGACTGGCTAGCGGGAGGAATGAGCAGTTCTTC.

With regard to this clone: At one boundary the junction diverges from the germline segment, which might be a read error. V gene TRBV7-7 combines with J gene TRBJ2-1; 8 bases are shared with TRBD2. Germline-derived CDR1 and CDR2 are SSHAT and FNYEAQ (reference sequence). CDR3 length: 15 amino acids. The CDR3 sequence is CASSLAPGLEAEQFF. In DNA, the CDR3 is TGTGCTAGCAGCTTAGCCCCGGGACTAGAAGCTGAGCAGTTCTTC.

The V and J genes are TRBV6-1 and TRBJ1-2; TRBD1 matches 10 bases. Trimming at V came to 4 bases and at J to 7 bases, leaving 15 bases not matched to a gene. Germline CDR1 MNHNS, CDR2 SASEGT. This CDR3 is built from 17 residues. The CDR3 protein is CASSGPTKTGGRFGYTF. CDR3 DNA sequence: TGTGCCAGCAGTGGCCCCACTAAGACAGGGGGCAGGTTTGGCTACACCTTC.

This chain joins TRBV5-1 and TRBJ2-5; TRBD2 might be the D (6 bases). The CDR3 runs 15 residues. V lost 0 bases to trimming and J lost 5 bases, with 14 bases between them. In germline, CDR1 is SGHRS, CDR2 YFSETQ. CDR3 loop: CASSLGGSSGETQYF. The CDR3 DNA is TGCGCCAGCAGCTTGGGGGGGTCGAGCGGGGAGACCCAGTACTTC.

V is TRBV4-3 and J is TRBJ2-7; D possibly corresponds to TRBD1 (5 bases). Trimming stripped 0 bases from V and 0 bases from J, with 9 bases between. Germline V lookup: CDR1 LGHNA, CDR2 YSLEER. The CDR3 spans 15 residues. CDR3 sequence (DNA): TGCGCCAGCAGCCAAGAAGCAGGGCCCTCCTACGAGCAGTACTTC. Its translation: CASSQEAGPSYEQYF.

V gene TRBV7-2 combines with J gene TRBJ2-7; possibly TRBD1 for D (5 bases). Germline values: CDR1 SGHTA, CDR2 FQGNSA. V shed 5 bases and J shed 7 bases, with 12 bases lying between them. The CDR3 extends over 12 amino acids. The DNA of the CDR3 is TGTGCCAGCAGCCGAGCCCGGACAGAGCAGTACTTC. This codes for CASSRARTEQYF.

The J gene is TRBJ2-3, the V gene TRBV28, with D possibly matching TRBD2 (6 bases). Per the germline V gene, CDR1 is MDHEN and CDR2 is SYDVKM. The CDR3 is made up of 15 amino acids. V was pared by 4 bases and J by 0 bases, with 11 bases between. The chain's CDR3 is CASSWGVSSTDTQYF. The DNA for the CDR3 is TGTGCCAGCAGTTGGGGGGTGTCTAGCACAGATACGCAGTATTTT.

This clone was counted between two and nine times. The chain joins TRBV19 to TRBJ1-2, with D uncertain. Trimming cost V 3 bases and J 8 bases, with 13 bases left between them. This CDR3 has 13 amino acids. CDR1 and CDR2 (germline): LNHDA, SQIVND (reference sequence). CDR3 protein: CASSIAPRGGYTF. DNA of the CDR3: TGTGCCAGTAGTATCGCACCCCGGGGAGGCTACACCTTC. Complete variable domain (other parts from reference TRBV19 and TRBJ1-2): DGGITQSPKYLFRKEGQNVTLSCEQNLNHDAMYWYRQDPGQGLRLIYYSQIVNDFQKGDIAEGYSVSREKKESFPLTVTSAQKNPTAFYLCASSIAPRGGYTFGSGTRLTVV.

The CDR3 DNA is TGCGCCAGCAGCCGCCCACCGGGACAGGGGTTTCGGGATGAGCAGTTCTTC. Its protein product is CASSRPPGQGFRDEQFF. The V and J genes are TRBV5-1 and TRBJ2-1; 10 bases map to TRBD1. The V and J ends lost 4 bases and 8 bases, in that order; junction bases with no gene match: 15. CDR3 length: 17 residues. From germline, CDR1 is SGHRS and CDR2 YFSETQ.

V and J are TRBV20-1 and TRBJ1-4; D not resolved. CDR3 length: 11 amino acids. The V gene's germline CDR1 is DFQATT and CDR2 SNEGSKA (reference sequence). Trimming cost V 2 bases and J 10 bases, with 8 bases left between them. The CDR3 nucleotides are TGCAGTGCTAGACTACCGGGAAAACTGTTTTTT. Its translation: CSARLPGKLFF.

The chain is built from TRBV18 and TRBJ1-5, with D perhaps TRBD1 (5 bases). V lost 3 bases and J 2 bases, leaving 8 bases between the germline ends. Germline V gives CDR1 KGHSH, CDR2 LQKENI. This CDR3 has 14 amino acids. The CDR3 reads CASSPGGGNQPQHF. The CDR3 coding sequence is TGTGCCAGCTCACCCGGGGGGGGCAATCAGCCCCAGCATTTT. Drawing the rest from reference TRBV18 and TRBJ1-5, the complete variable domain is NAGVMQNPRHLVRRRGQEARLRCSPMKGHSHVYWYRQLPEEGLKFMVYLQKENIIDESGMPKERFSAEFPKEGPSILRIQQVVRGDSAAYFCASSPGGGNQPQHFGDGTRLSIL.

V gene TRBV2 combines with J gene TRBJ2-2, with 13 bases aligning to TRBD2. Germline V gene lookup returns CDR1 SNHLY and CDR2 FYNNEI. V was pared by 8 bases and J by 1 base, with 4 bases of the junction left unmatched. The CDR3 is made up of 16 amino acids. DNA for the CDR3: TGTGCCAGCCGTCGACTAGCGGGGGGGAACACCGGGGAGCTGTTTTTT. Amino acids: CASRRLAGGNTGELFF.

The V and J genes are TRBV15 and TRBJ2-7; 10 nucleotides agree with TRBD1. With V trimmed by 8 bases and J by 2 bases, 9 bases remained unmatched. CDR1 LNHNV and CDR2 YYDKDF come from the germline V gene (reference sequence). This CDR3 has 15 amino acids. CDR3 DNA: TGTGCCACCTCTTCCCGGACAGGGGGTACCTACGAGCAGTACTTC. Protein sequence: CATSSRTGGTYEQYF.

The genes are TRBV25-1 and TRBJ1-4; 7 bases agree with TRBD1. The V and J ends lost 3 bases and 4 bases, in that order; junction bases with no gene match: 5. Germline V lookup: CDR1 MGHDK, CDR2 SYGVNS. There are 15 residues in the CDR3. The CDR3 region has the DNA TGTGCCAGCAGTGATCCGGGACAGTTTAATGAAAAACTGTTTTTT. Its translation: CASSDPGQFNEKLFF.

The chain combines TRBV25-1 with TRBJ2-3; the D gene is possibly TRBD2 (6 bases). The CDR3 has 14 residues. Germline V gene lookup returns CDR1 MGHDK and CDR2 SYGVNS. The V end lost 3 bases, the J end lost 7 bases, and 14 bases lay between the germline ends. The CDR3 here is CASSDQRAMNTQYF. CDR3 bases: TGTGCCAGCAGTGACCAGCGGGCGATGAATACGCAGTATTTT. The full variable domain, its missing parts supplied by reference TRBV25-1 and TRBJ2-3, is EADIYQTPRYLVIGTGKKITLECSQTMGHDKMYWYQQDPGMELHLIHYSYGVNSTEKGDLSSESTVSRIRTEHFPLTLESARPSHTSQYLCASSDQRAMNTQYFGPGTRLTVL.